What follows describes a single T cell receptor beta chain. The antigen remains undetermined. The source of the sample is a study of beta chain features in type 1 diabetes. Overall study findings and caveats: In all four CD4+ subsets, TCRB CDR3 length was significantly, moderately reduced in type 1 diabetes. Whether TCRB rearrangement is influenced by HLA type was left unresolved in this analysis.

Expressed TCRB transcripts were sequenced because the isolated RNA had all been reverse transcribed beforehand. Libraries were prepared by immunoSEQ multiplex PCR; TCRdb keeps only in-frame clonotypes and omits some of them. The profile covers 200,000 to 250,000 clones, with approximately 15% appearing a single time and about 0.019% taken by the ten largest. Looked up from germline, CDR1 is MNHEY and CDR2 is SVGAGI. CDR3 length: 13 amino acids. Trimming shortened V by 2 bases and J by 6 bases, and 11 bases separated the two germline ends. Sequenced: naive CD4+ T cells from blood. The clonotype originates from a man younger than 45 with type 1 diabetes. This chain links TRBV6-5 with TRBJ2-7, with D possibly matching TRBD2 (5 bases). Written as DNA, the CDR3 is TGTGCCAGCAGTTACGACATGGGGAGCGAGCAGTACTTC. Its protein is CASSYDMGSEQYF.